Described below is a single T cell receptor beta chain sequence and its context. Primers used in a second PCR of roughly 6 to 11 cycles were a sample-barcoded 5' primer and a J-beta primer mix. TCRdb analysed the 5' RACE reads with MiXCR anew, one entry per CDR3 protein. Here the sample spans more than 1,000,000 distinct CDR3 sequences, approximately 26% being singletons. The sample is drawn from a study of blood T cells in healthy people across ages. The CDR3 consists of 14 residues. Trimming left V 10 bases short and J 2 bases short, with 14 bases between. The germline gives CDR1 MNHNY, CDR2 SVGAGI (reference sequence). These data were also filed under a second study, of T cells of mothers and their children.

Sequencing was performed on blood. The chain joins TRBV6-6 to TRBJ2-2, with D unresolved. The receptor was derived from a girl aged 2 to 9 in good health. This chain's CDR3 is CAKCPVVNTGELFF. The CDR3 DNA follows: TGTGCCAAGTGCCCCGTCGTTAACACCGGGGAGCTGTTTTTT.